This T cell receptor beta chain was captured in a study of blood T cell repertoires in COVID-19. For the study at large: Samples taken during acute and convalescent COVID-19 were collected in the United States, Italy and Spain. Sample material is recorded as cDNA or gDNA derived from T cells, B-cell-depleted T cells, or PBMCs.

Authors' methods: Amplified reference gene primers provided the basis for estimating nucleated cell counts. TCRdb's table, derived via immunoSEQ multiplex PCR, lists solely in-frame clones and lacks some. Clone size and V and J calls were adopted from that table, with D and trimming inferred from the DNA. The data hold 450,000 to 500,000 clones, with 75% to 90% observed a single time. CDR3 length: 16 residues. V shed 4 bases and J 0 bases; nucleotides not matched to a gene: 4. CDR1 and CDR2 from the germline V gene are LNHDA and SQIVND (reference sequence). What was sequenced was peripheral blood. V gene TRBV19 combines with J gene TRBJ1-4, with 8 nucleotides matching TRBD1. The sequence derives from a human donor in a cohort sampled during active COVID-19. The CDR3, as DNA: TGTGCCAGTAGTAAGCGACAGGGGACAACTAATGAAAAACTGTTTTTT. Protein product: CASSKRQGTTNEKLFF.